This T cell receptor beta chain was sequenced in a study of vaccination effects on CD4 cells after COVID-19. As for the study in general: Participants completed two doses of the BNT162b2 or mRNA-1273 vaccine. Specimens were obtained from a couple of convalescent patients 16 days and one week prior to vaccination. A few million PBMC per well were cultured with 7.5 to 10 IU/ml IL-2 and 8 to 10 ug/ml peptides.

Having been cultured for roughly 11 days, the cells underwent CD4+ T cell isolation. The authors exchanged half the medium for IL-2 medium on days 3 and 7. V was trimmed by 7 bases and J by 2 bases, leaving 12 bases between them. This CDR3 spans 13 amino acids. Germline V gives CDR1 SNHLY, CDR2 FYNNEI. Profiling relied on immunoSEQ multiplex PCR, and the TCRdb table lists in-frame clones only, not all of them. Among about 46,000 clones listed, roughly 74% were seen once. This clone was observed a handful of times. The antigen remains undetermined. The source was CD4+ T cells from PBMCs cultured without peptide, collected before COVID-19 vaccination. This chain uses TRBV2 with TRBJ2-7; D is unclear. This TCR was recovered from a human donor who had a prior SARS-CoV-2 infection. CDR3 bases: TGTGCCAGCATCTTCCCGACCACCTACGAGCAGTACTTC. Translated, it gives CASIFPTTYEQYF.